Presented here are 11 T cell receptor beta chains from one specimen sequenced in a study of blood T cell repertoires in COVID-19. The method was immunoSEQ multiplex PCR; TCRdb's version includes in-frame clones alone and lacks a portion of them. This table has 130,000 to 150,000 clones, more than 75% appearing once. Sequenced sample: peripheral blood. Receptors were obtained from a woman aged 45-60 years with acute or convalescent COVID-19.

The chain uses TRBV7-9 and TRBJ1-5, with 11 bases identical to TRBD1. This CDR3 comprises 17 residues. The germline CDR1 and CDR2 sequences are SEHNR and FQNEAQ (reference sequence). J gave up 0 bases and V 3 bases, and 4 bases lay outside the gene matches. The CDR3 loop reads CASSFGTGGYSNQPQHF. The CDR3 bases are TGTGCCAGCAGCTTCGGGACAGGGGGATATAGCAATCAGCCCCAGCATTTT.

The count of this clone is one. The chain has TRBV3-1 (or the pseudogene TRBV3-2) and TRBJ2-7; the match to TRBD2 covers 12 bases. CDR1 and CDR2 (germline): LGHDT, YNNKEL (reference sequence). The ends lost 0 bases at V and 4 bases at J; junction bases unmatched: 7. This CDR3 is 17 amino acids long. CDR3 region: CASSQDPLAGGRYEQYF. CDR3 bases: TGTGCCAGCAGCCAAGATCCGCTAGCGGGGGGGCGGTACGAGCAGTACTTC.

The rearrangement joins TRBV6-5 to TRBJ2-1; 9 bases map to TRBD2. CDR3 size: 15 residues. The J segment lost 7 bases and the V segment lost 7 bases, leaving 11 bases of the junction unmatched. Germline V CDR1 and CDR2: MNHEY, SVGAGI. In DNA, the CDR3 is TGTGCCAGCACGAAGGGCGGGGGGGCCTCAAATGAGCAGTTCTTC. Residues: CASTKGGGASNEQFF.

The chain couples TRBV10-3 to TRBJ1-1; TRBD1 might be the D (5 bases). V lost 7 bases and J 5 bases, leaving 17 bases between the germline ends. CDR1 ENHRY and CDR2 SYGVKD come from the germline V gene. The CDR3 consists of 14 residues. As DNA, the CDR3 is TGTGCCATCACGCGGGACCGGGCCCGAACTGAAGCTTTCTTT. Amino acid sequence: CAITRDRARTEAFF.

The V and J genes are TRBV7-8 and TRBJ1-3; tentatively, D is TRBD1 (6 bases). The germline V gene encodes CDR1 SGHVS and CDR2 FQNEAQ. This CDR3 region has 15 residues. The V and J ends lost 5 bases and 4 bases respectively, with 15 bases between them. CDR3 residues: CASSIGGQLGNTIYF. CDR3 nucleotide sequence: TGTGCCAGCAGCATAGGGGGACAATTGGGAAACACCATATATTTT.

V usage is TRBV5-1 and J usage is TRBJ2-3; 8 nucleotides align to TRBD2. V was clipped by 5 bases and J by 6 bases; unmatched bases: 11. The CDR3 sequence is 15 residues long. CDR1 is SGHRS, CDR2 YFSETQ, per germline. The CDR3, as DNA: TGCGCCAGCAGGTGCGCCGGGGGGGCGGGTGATACGCAGTATTTT. This codes for CASRCAGGAGDTQYF.

The chain is built from TRBV2 and TRBJ1-2, with D possibly TRBD1 on 5 matching bases. Trimming took 8 bases from V and 5 from J, leaving 15 bases between them. Germline V gives CDR1 SNHLY, CDR2 FYNNEI. CDR3 length: 13 amino acids. CDR3 residues: CASPLGLGYGYTF. The CDR3 nucleotides read TGTGCCAGCCCGCTGGGGCTCGGGTATGGCTACACCTTC.

V gene TRBV6-5 combines with J gene TRBJ1-1, with 7 bases that match TRBD1. The length of the CDR3 is 15 residues. V lost 2 bases and J lost 5; bases outside the gene matches: 8. Germline loops: CDR1 MNHEY, CDR2 SVGAGI. CDR3 loop: CASSYRQGRGTEAFF. CDR3 nucleotides: TGTGCCAGCAGTTACCGACAGGGAAGGGGGACTGAAGCTTTCTTT.

Comments on this clone: This may be a read error: a much more frequent sequence differs by one nucleotide. V gene TRBV6-2 or TRBV6-3 combines with J gene TRBJ1-1, with no clear D. The CDR3 loop spans 12 amino acids. CDR1 and CDR2 from the germline V gene are MNHEY and SVGEGT. Trimming removed 6 bases at V and 2 bases at J, with 7 bases between. CDR3: CASSAGNTEAFF. In DNA, the CDR3 is TGTGCCAGCAGCGCAGGAAACACTGAAGCTTTCTTT.

The gene calls are TRBV7-6 and TRBJ1-1; D remains unclear. V was cut by 5 bases and J by 2 bases, with 12 bases left in between. CDR1 and CDR2 (germline): SGHVS, FNYEAQ. The CDR3 is made up of 14 amino acids. The CDR3 region is CASSHLGENTEAFF. CDR3 DNA: TGTGCCAGCAGCCATCTCGGGGAAAACACTGAAGCTTTCTTT.

This clone has a handful of counts. The V gene is TRBV9, the J gene TRBJ2-1, with D possibly matching TRBD1 (6 bases). Deletions cut 0 bases from V and 5 bases from J, with 9 bases between. This CDR3 is 14 amino acids long. Per the germline V gene, CDR1 is SGDLS and CDR2 is YYNGEE. DNA for the CDR3: TGTGCCAGCAGCGTAGCGGACAGAGACAATGAGCAGTTCTTC. This encodes CASSVADRDNEQFF.